The clone carrying this T cell receptor (beta chain) was detected only once. Generated by immunoSEQ multiplex PCR, the TCRdb table keeps only in-frame clones and is missing some. The sample holds 95,000 to 100,000 clones, about nine tenths seen once. Treatment meaning: preoperative locoregional IRX-2 cytokine immunotherapy. Samples came from a phase Ib trial of preoperative locoregional IRX-2 cytokine immunotherapy. CDR3 size: 15 residues. Deletions cut 0 bases from V and 2 bases from J, with 5 bases between. Looked up from germline, CDR1 is MGHRA and CDR2 is YSYEKL. The data are from a study of preoperative IRX-2 immunotherapy in early breast cancer.

The TCR sequence derives from a human donor with breast cancer. The gene calls are TRBV4-1 and TRBJ2-6; no clear D. The starting material was tumor tissue, obtained after IRX-2 immunotherapy. CDR3 sequence (DNA): TGCGCCAGCAGCCAAGATGCTGCTGGGGCCAACGTCCTGACTTTC. Protein sequence: CASSQDAAGANVLTF.